The source of this TCR beta chain is a study of cytomegalovirus exposure and HLA in healthy donors. Primers included in the PCR were 60 Vbeta and 13 Jbeta primers. Data came from immunoSEQ multiplex PCR; TCRdb stores just in-frame clones and leaves some out. The sample lists about 140,000 clones, approximately 64% occurring once. This clonotype originated in a woman between 40 and 50 years old in good health and CMV-seronegative. Sequencing input: PBMCs.

This CDR3 is CAGQEGQNTEAFF. The CDR3 DNA sequence: TGTGCCGGCCAGGAGGGCCAGAACACTGAAGCTTTCTTT. V is TRBV18 and J is TRBJ1-1, with D uncertain. The CDR3 sequence is 13 residues long. Germline V lookup: CDR1 KGHSH, CDR2 LQKENI. V was pared by 11 bases and J by 1 base, with 14 bases between. The full variable domain, its missing parts supplied by reference TRBV18 and TRBJ1-1, is NAGVMQNPRHLVRRRGQEARLRCSPMKGHSHVYWYRQLPEEGLKFMVYLQKENIIDESGMPKERFSAEFPKEGPSILRIQQVVRGDSAAYFCAGQEGQNTEAFFGQGTRLTVV.